Below, 13 T cell receptor beta chains from the same sample are listed, as sequenced in a study of T-cell reconstitution after alpha-beta-depleted transplantation in children. TCRbeta library construction was performed incorporating unique molecular identifiers. TCRdb reanalysed the PCR reads using MiXCR and keeps one entry per CDR3 protein. Of about 360,000 distinct CDR3 sequences detected, 10% to 15% appear once; the ten largest clones hold about 3.9%. Sequencing was performed on PBMCs, taken from the stem cell graft. The origin of the receptors is a human donor who donated a stem cell graft to a child with Fanconi anemia.

This clonotype was observed a few times. J is TRBJ2-3 and V is TRBV6-5, with a weak D call TRBD1 (6 bases). CDR3 length equals 16 residues. Germline CDR1 is MNHEY and CDR2 is SVGAGI. V gave up 2 bases and J gave up 2 bases, with 14 bases separating them. The CDR3 region has the DNA TGTGCCAGCAGTTACAATCCTGGACAGCCCACAGATACGCAGTATTTT. Its translation: CASSYNPGQPTDTQYF.

This clonotype was seen only a few times. The chain joins TRBV29-1 to TRBJ1-2; no reliable D call. CDR1 and CDR2 (germline): SQVTM, ANQGSEA. CDR3 length: 14 residues. V gave up 2 bases and J gave up 2 bases, with 12 bases separating them. The CDR3 sequence: CSVEYPVGNYGYTF. As DNA, the CDR3 is TGCAGCGTTGAATATCCGGTGGGAAACTATGGCTACACCTTC.

V usage is TRBV12-3 or TRBV12-4 and J usage is TRBJ2-3, with 7 nucleotides matching TRBD1. The CDR3 consists of 14 residues. Trimming cost V 10 bases and J 2 bases; bases outside gene matches: 9. CDR3: CATTWDSYTDTQYF. CDR3 bases: TGTGCCACCACCTGGGACAGTTACACAGATACGCAGTATTTT.

The chain carries TRBV6-1 and TRBJ2-1; TRBD1 matches 9 bases. The CDR3 sequence is 15 residues long. CDR1 MNHNS and CDR2 SASEGT come from the germline V gene. Trimming at V came to 6 bases and at J to 5 bases, leaving 8 bases not matched to a gene. CDR3: CASSLPGQGNNEQFF. For the CDR3, the DNA is TGTGCCAGCAGCCTCCCCGGACAGGGGAACAATGAGCAGTTCTTC.

Regarding this clonotype: One end of the junction is discordant with germline, which a read error may explain. J is TRBJ2-3 and V is TRBV11-2; the D gene is possibly TRBD1 (6 bases). This CDR3 comprises 15 residues. Germline CDR1 and CDR2: SGHAT and FQNNGV. The CDR3 protein is CASSPKGELTDTRYF. The CDR3 coding sequence is TGTGCCAGCAGCCCAAAGGGGGAACTCACAGATACGCGGTATTTT. Full variable domain (missing parts from reference TRBV11-2 and TRBJ2-3): EAGVAQSPRYKIIEKRQSVAFWCNPISGHATLYWYQQILGQGPKLLIQFQNNGVVDDSQLPKDRFSAERLKGVDSTLKIQPAKLEDSAVYLCASSPKGELTDTRYFGPGTRLTVL.

The V gene is TRBV20-1, the J gene TRBJ2-5; no clear D gene. CDR3 size: 13 residues. Trimming cost V 3 bases and J 4 bases, with 12 bases left between them. Per the germline V gene, CDR1 is DFQATT and CDR2 is SNEGSKA (reference sequence). The chain's CDR3 is CSASEPTGETQYF. CDR3 coding DNA: TGCAGTGCTAGTGAACCAACCGGAGAGACCCAGTACTTC.

The chain uses TRBV5-6 and TRBJ2-5, with 13 bases fitting TRBD2. V dropped 4 bases and J dropped 4; count of bases not matched to a gene: 7. In germline, CDR1 is SGHDT, CDR2 YYEEEE. CDR3 length: 16 amino acids. The CDR3 is CASSLRTSGGIETQYF. The CDR3 bases are TGTGCCAGCAGCCTTCGGACTAGCGGGGGTATAGAGACCCAGTACTTC. Full variable domain (rest looked up from reference TRBV5-6 and TRBJ2-5): DAGVTQSPTHLIKTRGQQVTLRCSPKSGHDTVSWYQQALGQGPQFIFQYYEEEERQRGNFPDRFSGHQFPNYSSELNVNALLLGDSALYLCASSLRTSGGIETQYFGPGTRLLVL.

V gene TRBV20-1 combines with J gene TRBJ1-2; the match to TRBD1 covers 7 bases. The CDR3 runs to 14 residues. CDR1 DFQATT and CDR2 SNEGSKA come from the germline V gene (reference sequence). V was clipped by 5 bases and J by 4 bases; unmatched bases: 10. CDR3 nucleotides: TGCAGTGCTGGAAGACAGGGCCACTTCTATGGCTACACCTTC. Its translation is CSAGRQGHFYGYTF.

This clonotype has a handful of counts. The J gene is TRBJ2-3, the V gene TRBV5-1; TRBD2 aligns across 10 bases. The V segment lost 0 bases and the J segment 5 bases; nucleotides outside the gene matches: 6. CDR1 is SGHRS and CDR2 is YFSETQ in the germline V gene. The CDR3 is 16 residues long. The DNA for the CDR3 is TGCGCCAGCAGCTTGGAAGCGGGGGGGCGGAGAGATACGCAGTATTTT. This gives the protein CASSLEAGGRRDTQYF.

This chain uses TRBV7-7 with TRBJ2-5, with a tentative D call TRBD2 (5 bases). Germline CDR1 is SSHAT and CDR2 is FNYEAQ (reference sequence). The V end was cut by 5 bases, the J end by 2 bases, with 12 bases between. The CDR3 is 14 residues long. CDR3 nucleotides: TGTGCCAGCAGCCCTAACCCGGGGCAAGAGACCCAGTACTTC. Protein sequence: CASSPNPGQETQYF. Full variable domain (rest looked up from reference TRBV7-7 and TRBJ2-5): GAGVSQSPRYKVTKRGQDVTLRCDPISSHATLYWYQQALGQGPEFLTYFNYEAQPDKSGLPSDRFSAERPEGSISTLTIQRTEQRDSAMYRCASSPNPGQETQYFGPGTRLLVL.

The chain links TRBV15 to TRBJ1-2; D remains ambiguous. The V gene's germline CDR1 is LNHNV and CDR2 YYDKDF (reference sequence). The CDR3 extends over 15 amino acids. V was clipped by 0 bases and J by 2 bases, with 10 bases between them. Here the CDR3 DNA reads TGTGCCACCAGCAGAGATTTTCTGGGAAACTATGGCTACACCTTC. Amino acids: CATSRDFLGNYGYTF.

This chain joins TRBV27 and TRBJ1-5; TRBD1 matches 11 bases. Trimming at V came to 5 bases and at J to 7 bases, leaving 7 bases not matched to a gene. The CDR3 runs to 15 residues. CDR1 and CDR2 from the germline V gene are MNHEY and SMNVEV (reference sequence). DNA for the CDR3: TGTGCCAGCAGTCCCGGGACAGGGGGACTCCAGCCCCAGCATTTT. Encoded protein: CASSPGTGGLQPQHF.

This clonotype was seen a few times. This chain connects TRBV12-3 or TRBV12-4 to TRBJ2-7; D unresolved. Trimming shortened V by 1 base and J by 2 bases, and 9 bases separated the two germline ends. The CDR3 runs to 14 residues. The CDR3 bases are TGTGCCAGCAGTTTAGGTCTAAGGACCTACGAGCAGTACTTC. It codes for CASSLGLRTYEQYF.